The next 20 T cell receptor beta chains were all read from a single sample in a study of blood T cell repertoires in COVID-19. Assay used: immunoSEQ multiplex PCR; TCRdb lists only in-frame clones, some missing. The table shows about 150,000 clones, with roughly 80% occurring only once. The source material was peripheral blood. The receptors here all came from a man younger than 30 with active or convalescent COVID-19.

The chain employs TRBV2 and TRBJ2-7; D perhaps matches TRBD2 (5 bases). Per the germline V gene, CDR1 is SNHLY and CDR2 is FYNNEI. The V end lost 7 bases, the J end lost 7 bases, and 23 bases lay between the germline ends. The CDR3 extends over 15 amino acids. CDR3 residues: CASNTLRAASNEQYF. The CDR3 DNA is TGTGCCAGCAATACGCTGCGGGCGGCCTCTAATGAGCAGTACTTC.

The chain joins TRBV28 to TRBJ2-7; D remains ambiguous. Looked up from germline, CDR1 is MDHEN and CDR2 is SYDVKM. V lost 2 bases and J 2 bases, leaving 10 bases between the germline ends. This CDR3 has 14 residues. CDR3 coding DNA: TGTGCCAGCAGTTTACCCAGGCACCCCTACGAGCAGTACTTC. Its protein product is CASSLPRHPYEQYF.

This clone came up once. The chain uses TRBV9 and TRBJ1-4; TRBD1 agrees at 8 bases. The germline V gene has CDR1 SGDLS and CDR2 YYNGEE. The junction had 10 bases not matched to a gene; V was cut back by 4 bases and J by 8 bases. The CDR3 spans 15 residues. The CDR3 spells CASSPQGAVVEKLFF. The CDR3 DNA reads as TGTGCCAGCAGCCCGCAGGGGGCGGTTGTCGAAAAACTGTTTTTT.

As DNA, the CDR3 is TGTGCCAGCTCACCAGAGATTGCCGGGGTGCAAGAGACCCAGTACTTC. It codes for CASSPEIAGVQETQYF. The chain employs TRBV18 and TRBJ2-5; D might be TRBD2 (5 bases). Germline assignment: CDR1 KGHSH and CDR2 LQKENI. The CDR3 has 16 amino acids. V shed 2 bases and J shed 2 bases, with 15 bases lying between them.

The rearrangement uses TRBV7-9 and TRBJ1-4; D may be TRBD1 (6 bases). Trimming left V 5 bases short and J 11 bases short, with 9 bases between. The CDR3 is 11 residues long. Germline assignment: CDR1 SEHNR and CDR2 FQNEAQ (reference sequence). The CDR3 sequence: CASSTQGKLFF. The CDR3 DNA sequence: TGTGCCAGCAGCACCCAGGGGAAACTGTTTTTT. Full variable domain (remainder filled in from reference TRBV7-9 and TRBJ1-4): DTGVSQNPRHKITKRGQNVTFRCDPISEHNRLYWYRQTLGQGPEFLTYFQNEAQLEKSRLLSDRFSAERPKGSFSTLEIQRTEQGDSAMYLCASSTQGKLFFGSGTQLSVL.

This clone showed up just a few times. The rearrangement links TRBV24-1 to TRBJ1-2, with TRBD1 matching over 7 bases. After removal of 7 bases from V and 1 base from J, the junction contained 14 bases not matched to a gene. CDR1 is KGHDR, CDR2 SFDVKD, per germline. The CDR3 totals 17 residues. CDR3 sequence reads: CATRGTASYHYNYGYTF. The DNA of the CDR3 is TGTGCCACCAGGGGGACAGCGAGTTACCACTATAACTATGGCTACACCTTC.

The J gene is TRBJ2-3, the V gene TRBV15, with D possibly matching TRBD1 (5 bases). Germline CDR1 is LNHNV and CDR2 is YYDKDF (reference sequence). The length of the CDR3 is 18 residues. Trimming took 1 base from V and 0 from J, leaving 17 bases between them. The DNA for the CDR3 is TGTGCCACCAGCAGAGGCCAGGGTCGCACAGATAGCACAGATACGCAGTATTTT. The encoded protein is CATSRGQGRTDSTDTQYF.

The gene calls are TRBV7-2 and TRBJ2-4; maybe TRBD1 (6 bases). This CDR3 has 16 amino acids. V lost 4 bases and J 2 bases, leaving 15 bases between the germline ends. CDR1 and CDR2 (germline): SGHTA, FQGNSA. This CDR3 is CASSSRTELTKNIQYF. The CDR3 nucleotides are TGTGCCAGCAGCTCCCGGACAGAGCTAACCAAAAACATTCAGTACTTC.

V and J are TRBV2 and TRBJ1-1, with 7 bases fitting TRBD1. Trimming at V came to 5 bases and at J to 7 bases, leaving 16 bases not matched to a gene. The CDR3 totals 16 residues. Germline loops: CDR1 SNHLY, CDR2 FYNNEI. The CDR3 region has the DNA TGTGCCAGCAGTTTGGAAGACAGGGTTTCAAACCTTGAAGCTTTCTTT. Its protein is CASSLEDRVSNLEAFF.

This chain joins TRBV10-3 and TRBJ2-3; tentatively, D is TRBD2 (5 bases). CDR1 ENHRY and CDR2 SYGVKD come from the germline V gene. The length of the CDR3 is 14 residues. V lost 4 bases to trimming and J lost 0 bases, with 8 bases between them. CDR3 in amino acids: CAISAGESTDTQYF. CDR3 nucleotides: TGTGCCATCAGTGCTGGGGAGAGCACAGATACGCAGTATTTT.

This chain links TRBV7-9 with TRBJ2-4; 16 bases agree with TRBD2. This CDR3 region has 17 residues. V shed 5 bases, J shed 6 bases, and the junction held 7 bases outside the gene matches. The germline V gene has CDR1 SEHNR and CDR2 FQNEAQ (reference sequence). CDR3 sequence: CASSPGLAGGPGNIQYF. DNA for the CDR3: TGTGCCAGCAGCCCGGGACTAGCGGGAGGGCCGGGAAACATTCAGTACTTC.

The sample holds many counts of this clone. The chain combines TRBV5-1 with TRBJ2-1, with D hard to call. There are 12 residues in the CDR3. CDR1 and CDR2 from the germline V gene are SGHRS and YFSETQ. V was cut by 0 bases and J by 6 bases, with 4 bases left in between. CDR3 bases: TGCGCCAGCAGCTTGGACACCAATGAGCAGTTCTTC. Translating it yields CASSLDTNEQFF.

The chain links TRBV3-1 (or the pseudogene TRBV3-2) to TRBJ2-5; 8 bases line up with TRBD2. Germline CDR1 is LGHDT and CDR2 is YNNKEL (reference sequence). J lost 4 bases, V lost 1 base, and 14 bases had no gene match. The CDR3 covers 18 residues. This chain's CDR3 is CASSQVPRGGMTSETQYF. Written as DNA, the CDR3 is TGTGCCAGCAGCCAAGTGCCGCGCGGGGGGATGACCTCAGAGACCCAGTACTTC.

The chain carries TRBV5-1 and TRBJ1-3; TRBD1 aligns across 9 bases. V lost 4 bases and J lost 4; bases outside the gene matches: 12. Germline V gene lookup returns CDR1 SGHRS and CDR2 YFSETQ. This CDR3 spans 17 amino acids. CDR3 sequence (DNA): TGCGCCAGCAGCCCCGAAACAGGGGGCGCTTACGGAAACACCATATATTTT. It translates to CASSPETGGAYGNTIYF.

The chain has TRBV5-1 and TRBJ2-3, with D tentatively TRBD2 (6 bases). This CDR3 has 14 residues. Germline CDR1 reads SGHRS; CDR2 reads YFSETQ. The V gene lost 4 bases and the J gene lost 0 bases, with 9 bases spanning the gap. The CDR3 region has the DNA TGCGCCAGCAGCCGGGACTGGAGCACAGATACGCAGTATTTT. This codes for CASSRDWSTDTQYF.

This clone was seen a handful of times. The chain is built from TRBV7-6 and TRBJ1-6; the match to TRBD1 covers 8 bases. The CDR3 consists of 15 residues. From germline, CDR1 is SGHVS and CDR2 FNYEAQ. The ends lost 0 bases at V and 7 bases at J; junction bases unmatched: 2. CDR3 DNA sequence: TGTGCCAGCAGCTTAGCGACAGGGGTAAATTCACCCCTCCACTTT. Translation gives CASSLATGVNSPLHF.

In this sample, this clone turned up once. The chain carries TRBV5-1 and TRBJ2-3, with a possible D match to TRBD1 (5 bases). The germline CDR1 and CDR2 sequences are SGHRS and YFSETQ. The CDR3 is 15 amino acids. Trimming stripped 2 bases from V and 4 bases from J, with 14 bases between. The CDR3 loop reads CASSLLDIQADTQYF. In nucleotides, the CDR3 is TGCGCCAGCAGCTTATTGGACATTCAGGCAGATACGCAGTATTTT.

V gene TRBV5-1 combines with J gene TRBJ2-2, with unresolved D. V was pared by 0 bases and J by 7 bases, with 13 bases between. Germline assignment: CDR1 SGHRS and CDR2 YFSETQ. The CDR3 totals 15 residues. For the CDR3, the DNA is TGCGCCAGCAGCTTGGTAGGCTCCGGGTACGGGGAGCTGTTTTTT. This encodes CASSLVGSGYGELFF.

The chain is built from TRBV30 and TRBJ2-3; TRBD2 matches at 8 bases. The CDR3 covers 18 residues. The J segment lost 4 bases and the V segment lost 0 bases, leaving 15 bases of the junction unmatched. CDR1 and CDR2 from the germline V gene are GTSNPN and SVGIG (reference sequence). CDR3 bases: TGTGCCTGGAGTGTTCCCGGGACTAGTCTACCTGCCGCAGATACGCAGTATTTT. It yields the protein CAWSVPGTSLPAADTQYF.

The rearrangement links TRBV11-2 to TRBJ2-6; no clear D gene. CDR3 length: 18 amino acids. The germline V gene encodes CDR1 SGHAT and CDR2 FQNNGV. Deletions cut 1 base from V and 0 bases from J, with 13 bases between. The CDR3 coding sequence is TGTGCCAGCAGCTTAGCTCGGCGGCCCATCTCTGGGGCCAACGTCCTGACTTTC. It encodes CASSLARRPISGANVLTF.